This T cell receptor (beta chain) was identified in a study of T-cell reconstitution after alpha-beta-depleted transplantation in children. This sample's TCRbeta library carried unique molecular identifier barcodes. TCRdb recomputed calls from the PCR reads with MiXCR, one row per CDR3 protein. The profile shows about 610,000 distinct CDR3 sequences, over 9.5% of them singletons. This clonotype was seen a few times. Germline-derived CDR1 and CDR2 are LGHNA and YSLEER. The junction had 13 bases not matched to a gene; V was cut back by 5 bases and J by 1 base. The CDR3 is made up of 19 amino acids. Sequencing was performed on PBMCs from the stem cell graft donor, taken from the stem cell graft. The origin of this receptor is a human donor who donated a stem cell graft to a child with acute myeloid leukemia. The chain is built from TRBV4-3 and TRBJ2-2; 10 bases match TRBD1. The CDR3 sequence is CASSFRPPGQGRNTGELFF. The CDR3 coding sequence is TGCGCCAGCAGCTTCAGACCGCCGGGACAGGGGCGGAACACCGGGGAGCTGTTTTTT.